The 17 T cell receptor beta chains reported below all come from one sample, sequenced in a study of blood T cell repertoires in COVID-19. Assay: immunoSEQ multiplex PCR; the TCRdb copy retains only in-frame clones and omits some. The table lists roughly 120,000 clones, roughly nine tenths of them singletons, with 7.7% in the top ten. The material sequenced was peripheral blood. The receptors were sampled from a human donor in a cohort sampled during active COVID-19.

The chain recombines TRBV6-1 with TRBJ2-7, with 7 bases that match TRBD1. Germline CDR1 and CDR2: MNHNS and SASEGT. With 0 bases clipped from V and 2 bases from J, the junction kept 1 base outside the gene matches. The CDR3 consists of 14 residues. This chain's CDR3 is CASSEAGTAYEQYF. In nucleotides, the CDR3 is TGTGCCAGCAGTGAAGCCGGGACAGCCTACGAGCAGTACTTC.

J is TRBJ2-7 and V is TRBV7-6; 11 nucleotides match TRBD2. CDR3 size: 15 residues. V shed 1 base and J 5 bases; nucleotides not matched to a gene: 4. The V gene's germline CDR1 is SGHVS and CDR2 FNYEAQ. This CDR3 is CASSLGTSGRDEQYF. CDR3 bases: TGTGCCAGCAGCTTAGGGACTAGCGGGCGGGACGAGCAGTACTTC.

The chain is built from TRBV5-1 and TRBJ2-5; 7 positions match TRBD1. V gave up 7 bases and J gave up 2 bases; unmatched junction bases: 2. Germline values: CDR1 SGHRS, CDR2 YFSETQ. The CDR3 length is 12 residues. CDR3 DNA sequence: TGCGCCAGCGGGACAGAACAAGAGACCCAGTACTTC. Amino acid sequence: CASGTEQETQYF.

The V call is TRBV15, the J call TRBJ1-3; D is uncertain. Germline CDR1 LNHNV, CDR2 YYDKDF (reference sequence). V was shortened by 1 base and J by 0 bases, with 22 bases between the two germline ends. This CDR3 region has 20 residues. The CDR3 loop is CATSRVPRRESPDSGNTIYF. The CDR3 DNA reads TGTGCCACCAGCAGAGTACCTAGGAGGGAGAGCCCTGACTCTGGAAACACCATATATTTT.

The chain is built from TRBV30 and TRBJ2-7; the match to TRBD1 covers 8 bases. Germline lookup yields CDR1 GTSNPN and CDR2 SVGIG (reference sequence). After removal of 2 bases from V and 2 bases from J, the junction contained 8 bases not matched to a gene. The CDR3 covers 15 residues. The CDR3 sequence is CAWSYRDRITYEQYF. The CDR3 DNA is TGTGCCTGGAGTTACCGGGACAGGATTACCTACGAGCAGTACTTC.

The chain employs TRBV18 and TRBJ1-5; D unclear. Germline V gene sequence: CDR1 KGHSH, CDR2 LQKENI. Trimming cost V 3 bases and J 0 bases, with 15 bases left between them. The length of the CDR3 is 17 residues. DNA for the CDR3: TGTGCCAGCTCACCGACCCCCCCGCGGGGTAGCAATCAGCCCCAGCATTTT. Protein product: CASSPTPPRGSNQPQHF.

The chain links TRBV6-6 to TRBJ1-5; 10 nucleotides align to TRBD1. Trimming removed 5 bases from V and 1 base from J; junction bases left unmatched: 8. CDR3 size: 17 residues. The germline gives CDR1 MNHNY, CDR2 SVGAGI (reference sequence). The chain's CDR3 is CASSQTGGEGSNQPQHF. CDR3 nucleotide sequence: TGTGCCAGCAGTCAGACAGGGGGCGAGGGAAGCAATCAGCCCCAGCATTTT.

The chain has TRBV28 and TRBJ1-5, with 7 bases aligning to TRBD1. Germline V gives CDR1 MDHEN, CDR2 SYDVKM. This CDR3 has 14 residues. The V and J ends lost 5 bases and 6 bases, in that order; junction bases with no gene match: 7. The CDR3 DNA reads as TGTGCCAGCAGTGGGAACAGGGGAAGTCAGCCCCAGCATTTT. This codes for CASSGNRGSQPQHF.

This sequence joins TRBV11-2 and TRBJ2-5; 14 bases agree with TRBD2. With 5 bases clipped from V and 5 bases from J, the junction kept 13 bases outside the gene matches. The CDR3 totals 18 residues. The germline V gene has CDR1 SGHAT and CDR2 FQNNGV. As DNA, the CDR3 is TGTGCCAGCAGCCGACTAATGGGACTAGCGGGAGTGCGGGAGACCCAGTACTTC. Protein sequence: CASSRLMGLAGVRETQYF.

The chain combines TRBV5-1 with TRBJ1-6, with a tentative D call TRBD1 (5 bases). CDR1 is SGHRS, CDR2 YFSETQ, per germline. V dropped 0 bases and J dropped 7 bases, with 17 bases sitting between them. This CDR3 has 17 amino acids. CDR3 in amino acids: CASSLALEQGGNSPLHF. In DNA, the CDR3 is TGCGCCAGCAGCTTGGCGCTCGAGCAGGGTGGAAATTCACCCCTCCACTTT.

The chain recombines TRBV27 with TRBJ1-1, with unresolved D. This CDR3 is 18 amino acids long. V was trimmed by 2 bases and J by 1 base, leaving 20 bases between them. Germline V gene sequence: CDR1 MNHEY, CDR2 SMNVEV (reference sequence). The CDR3: CASSLVGSRGPGNTEAFF. The CDR3, as DNA: TGTGCCAGCAGTTTAGTAGGGAGCCGGGGTCCTGGGAACACTGAAGCTTTCTTT.

This clone has a single count. The gene calls are TRBV15 and TRBJ2-1; TRBD1 is a possible D gene (5 bases). Trimming took 1 base from V and 10 from J, leaving 17 bases between them. The germline CDR1 and CDR2 sequences are LNHNV and YYDKDF (reference sequence). The CDR3 runs to 15 residues. CDR3 region: CATSRAQKGQGEQFF. Here the CDR3 DNA reads TGTGCCACCAGCAGAGCTCAAAAGGGGCAGGGAGAGCAGTTCTTC. The full variable domain, with the rest looked up from reference TRBV15 and TRBJ2-1, is DAMVIQNPRYQVTQFGKPVTLSCSQTLNHNVMYWYQQKSSQAPKLLFHYYDKDFNNEADTPDNFQSRRPNTSFCFLDIRSPGLGDTAMYLCATSRAQKGQGEQFFGPGTRLTVL.

V gene TRBV3-1 (or the pseudogene TRBV3-2) combines with J gene TRBJ2-1; 8 bases align to TRBD2. With V trimmed by 5 bases and J by 9 bases, 6 bases remained unmatched. Germline CDR1 reads LGHDT; CDR2 reads YNNKEL (reference sequence). This CDR3 is 13 amino acids long. CDR3 sequence (DNA): TGTGCCAGCAGCACGGGGGGGCTAAGTGAGCAGTTCTTC. Its translation is CASSTGGLSEQFF.

V and J are TRBV19 and TRBJ2-3; D possibly corresponds to TRBD2 (5 bases). This CDR3 has 14 residues. The germline CDR1 and CDR2 sequences are LNHDA and SQIVND (reference sequence). Trimming removed 1 base from V and 2 bases from J, with 7 bases in between. CDR3 DNA: TGTGCCAGTAGTATAGGGGAGTCCACAGATACGCAGTATTTT. It codes for CASSIGESTDTQYF.

V is TRBV3-1 (or the pseudogene TRBV3-2) and J is TRBJ2-1; possibly TRBD2 for D (7 bases). Germline values: CDR1 LGHDT, CDR2 YNNKEL (reference sequence). V shed 2 bases and J shed 6 bases, with 17 bases lying between them. The CDR3 covers 16 residues. Here the CDR3 DNA reads TGTGCCAGCAGCCAACCTATCGGGGGGCTAGGCAATGAGCAGTTCTTC. It yields the protein CASSQPIGGLGNEQFF.

The V call is TRBV19, the J call TRBJ2-1; D remains unclear. From germline, CDR1 is LNHDA and CDR2 SQIVND (reference sequence). The CDR3 sequence is 13 residues long. Trimming left V 1 base short and J 5 bases short, with 6 bases between. The CDR3 here is CASSIGQNNEQFF. CDR3 nucleotide sequence: TGTGCCAGTAGTATAGGGCAGAACAATGAGCAGTTCTTC. Full variable domain (rest looked up from reference TRBV19 and TRBJ2-1): DGGITQSPKYLFRKEGQNVTLSCEQNLNHDAMYWYRQDPGQGLRLIYYSQIVNDFQKGDIAEGYSVSREKKESFPLTVTSAQKNPTAFYLCASSIGQNNEQFFGPGTRLTVL.

This chain uses TRBV11-2 with TRBJ1-1; D possibly corresponds to TRBD1 (6 bases). Germline V CDR1 and CDR2: SGHAT, FQNNGV. CDR3 length: 13 amino acids. V was clipped by 0 bases and J by 4 bases, with 6 bases between them. CDR3 DNA: TGTGCCAGCAGCTTAGAACAGGGCACTGAAGCTTTCTTT. Translation gives CASSLEQGTEAFF.